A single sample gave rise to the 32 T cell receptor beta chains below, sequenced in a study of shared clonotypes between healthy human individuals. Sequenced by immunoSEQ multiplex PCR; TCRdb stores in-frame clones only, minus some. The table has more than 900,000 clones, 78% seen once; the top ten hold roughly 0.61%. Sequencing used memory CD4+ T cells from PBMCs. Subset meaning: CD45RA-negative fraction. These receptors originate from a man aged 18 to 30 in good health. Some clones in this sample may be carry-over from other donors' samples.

CDR3 sequence reads: CASSDDRAREQYF. In nucleotides, the CDR3 is TGTGCCAGCAGCGACGACAGGGCTCGCGAGCAGTACTTC. The rearrangement uses TRBV28 and TRBJ2-7, with 7 bases matching TRBD1. V lost 6 bases, J lost 6 bases, and 8 bases stayed unmatched. CDR3 length: 13 amino acids. CDR1 is MDHEN, CDR2 SYDVKM, per germline.

CDR3 region: CAWSEGTPMYYGYTF. CDR3 nucleotides: TGTGCCTGGAGTGAGGGAACTCCTATGTACTATGGCTACACCTTC. V and J are TRBV30 and TRBJ1-2; D call uncertain. Germline V gene lookup returns CDR1 GTSNPN and CDR2 SVGIG (reference sequence). Trimming took off 1 base at V and 3 bases at J, with 15 bases between the two ends. CDR3 size: 15 residues.

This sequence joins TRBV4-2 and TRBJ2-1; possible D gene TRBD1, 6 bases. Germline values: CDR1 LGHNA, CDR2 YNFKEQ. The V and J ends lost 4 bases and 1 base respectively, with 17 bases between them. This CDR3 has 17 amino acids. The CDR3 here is CASSRARAGVSYNEQFF. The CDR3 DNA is TGTGCCAGCAGCCGAGCGAGAGCAGGGGTATCCTACAATGAGCAGTTCTTC.

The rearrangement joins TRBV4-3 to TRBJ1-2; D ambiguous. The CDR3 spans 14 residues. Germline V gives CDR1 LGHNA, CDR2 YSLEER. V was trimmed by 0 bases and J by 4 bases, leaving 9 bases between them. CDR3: CASSQDFTSYGYTF. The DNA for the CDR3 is TGCGCCAGCAGCCAAGATTTTACCTCCTATGGCTACACCTTC.

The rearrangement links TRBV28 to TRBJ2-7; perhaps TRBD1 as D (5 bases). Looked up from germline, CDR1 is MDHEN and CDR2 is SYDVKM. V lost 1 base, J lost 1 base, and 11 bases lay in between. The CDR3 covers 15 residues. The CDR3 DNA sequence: TGTGCCAGCAGTTTATACGGCCAGGGATCCTACGAGCAGTACTTC. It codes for CASSLYGQGSYEQYF. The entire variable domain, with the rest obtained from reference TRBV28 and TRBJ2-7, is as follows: DVKVTQSSRYLVKRTGEKVFLECVQDMDHENMFWYRQDPGLGLRLIYFSYDVKMKEKGDIPEGYSVSREKKERFSLILESASTNQTSMYLCASSLYGQGSYEQYFGPGTRLTVT.

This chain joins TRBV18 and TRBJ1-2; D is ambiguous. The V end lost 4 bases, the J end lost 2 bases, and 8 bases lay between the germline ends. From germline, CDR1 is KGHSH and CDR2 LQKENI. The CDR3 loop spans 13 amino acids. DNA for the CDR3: TGTGCCAGCTCACGCACCGGGAACTATGGCTACACCTTC. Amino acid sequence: CASSRTGNYGYTF.

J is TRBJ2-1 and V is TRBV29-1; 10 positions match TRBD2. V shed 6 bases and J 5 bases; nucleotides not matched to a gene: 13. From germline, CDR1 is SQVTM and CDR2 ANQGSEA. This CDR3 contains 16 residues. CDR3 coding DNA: TGCAGCGTCCAGCGCTCTAGCGGGAGTACCGACAATGAGCAGTTCTTC. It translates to CSVQRSSGSTDNEQFF.

The CDR3 nucleotides read TGTGCCACCAGCAGAGATAAGGGGTATGAGCAGTTCTTC. Encoded protein: CATSRDKGYEQFF. The chain carries TRBV15 and TRBJ2-1; D perhaps matches TRBD1 (5 bases). With 0 bases removed from V and 8 bases from J, the gap between germline ends came to 8 bases. The germline V gene has CDR1 LNHNV and CDR2 YYDKDF (reference sequence). This CDR3 comprises 13 residues.

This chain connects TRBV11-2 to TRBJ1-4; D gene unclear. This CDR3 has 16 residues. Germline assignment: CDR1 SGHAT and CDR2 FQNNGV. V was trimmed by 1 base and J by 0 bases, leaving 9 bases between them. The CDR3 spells CASSLGVFTTNEKLFF. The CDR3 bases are TGTGCCAGCAGCTTAGGGGTGTTCACAACTAATGAAAAACTGTTTTTT.

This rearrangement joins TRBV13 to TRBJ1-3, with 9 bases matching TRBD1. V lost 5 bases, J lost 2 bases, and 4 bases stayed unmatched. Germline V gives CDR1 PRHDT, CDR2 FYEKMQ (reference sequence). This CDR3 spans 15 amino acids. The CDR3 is CASSPGQGTGNTIYF. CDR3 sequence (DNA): TGTGCCAGCAGCCCCGGACAGGGGACTGGAAACACCATATATTTT. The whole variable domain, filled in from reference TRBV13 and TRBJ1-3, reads AAGVIQSPRHLIKEKRETATLKCYPIPRHDTVYWYQQGPGQDPQFLISFYEKMQSDKGSIPDRFSAQQFSDYHSELNMSSLELGDSALYFCASSPGQGTGNTIYFGEGSWLTVV.

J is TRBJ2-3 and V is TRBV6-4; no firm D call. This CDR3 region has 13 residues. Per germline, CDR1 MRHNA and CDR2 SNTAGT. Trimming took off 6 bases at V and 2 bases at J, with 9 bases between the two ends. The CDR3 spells CASSATFTDTQYF. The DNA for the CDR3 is TGTGCCAGCAGCGCTACCTTCACAGATACGCAGTATTTT.

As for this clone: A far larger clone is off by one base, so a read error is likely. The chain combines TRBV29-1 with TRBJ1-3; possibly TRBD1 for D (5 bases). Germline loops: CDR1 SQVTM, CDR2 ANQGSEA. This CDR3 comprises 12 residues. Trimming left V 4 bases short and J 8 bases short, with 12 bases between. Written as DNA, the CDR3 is TGCAGCGTTGGCCAGGGAGGGGACACCATATATTTT. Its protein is CSVGQGGDTIYF. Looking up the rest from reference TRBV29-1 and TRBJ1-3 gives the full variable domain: SAVISQKPSRDICQRGTSLTIQCQVDSQVTMMFWYRQQPGQSLTLIATANQGSEATYESGFVIDKFPISRPNLTFSTLTVSNMSPEDSSIYLCSVGQGGDTIYFGEGSWLTVV.

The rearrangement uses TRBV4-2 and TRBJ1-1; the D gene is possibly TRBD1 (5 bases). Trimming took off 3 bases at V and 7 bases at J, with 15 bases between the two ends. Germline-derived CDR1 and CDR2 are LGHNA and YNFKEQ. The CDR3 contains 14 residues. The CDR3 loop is CASSHRGIGNEAFF. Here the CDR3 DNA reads TGTGCCAGCAGCCACCGGGGCATCGGGAATGAAGCTTTCTTT.

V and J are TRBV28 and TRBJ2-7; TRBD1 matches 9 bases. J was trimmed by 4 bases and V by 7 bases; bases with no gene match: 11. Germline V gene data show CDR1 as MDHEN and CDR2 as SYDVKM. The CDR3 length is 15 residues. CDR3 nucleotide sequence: TGTGCCAGCAACAAACCGGGACAGGGATTGTACGAGCAGTACTTC. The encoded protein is CASNKPGQGLYEQYF.

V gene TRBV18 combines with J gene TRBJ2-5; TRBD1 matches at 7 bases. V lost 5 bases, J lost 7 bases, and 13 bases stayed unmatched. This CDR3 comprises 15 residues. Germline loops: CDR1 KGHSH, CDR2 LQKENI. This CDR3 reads CASSVRDSREGTQYF. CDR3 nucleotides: TGTGCCAGCTCAGTCCGGGACAGCCGAGAGGGGACCCAGTACTTC.

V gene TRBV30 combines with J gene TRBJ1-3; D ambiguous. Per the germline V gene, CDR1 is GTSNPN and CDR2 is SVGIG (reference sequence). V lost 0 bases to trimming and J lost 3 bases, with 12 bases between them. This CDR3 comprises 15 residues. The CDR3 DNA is TGTGCCTGGAGTGTCGGGTGGGGAGATGGAAACACCATATATTTT. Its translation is CAWSVGWGDGNTIYF.

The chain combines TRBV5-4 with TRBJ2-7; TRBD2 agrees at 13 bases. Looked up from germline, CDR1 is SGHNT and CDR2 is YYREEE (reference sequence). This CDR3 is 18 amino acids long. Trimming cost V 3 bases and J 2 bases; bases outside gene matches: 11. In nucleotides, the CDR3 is TGTGCCAGCAGCTCAGGACTAGCGGGAGTCACGAACGCCTACGAGCAGTACTTC. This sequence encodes CASSSGLAGVTNAYEQYF.

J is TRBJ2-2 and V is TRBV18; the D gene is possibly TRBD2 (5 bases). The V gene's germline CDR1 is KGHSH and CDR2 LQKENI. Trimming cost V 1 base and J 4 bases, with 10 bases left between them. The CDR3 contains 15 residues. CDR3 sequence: CASSPQGEGTGELFF. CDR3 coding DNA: TGTGCCAGCTCACCACAGGGCGAGGGCACCGGGGAGCTGTTTTTT.

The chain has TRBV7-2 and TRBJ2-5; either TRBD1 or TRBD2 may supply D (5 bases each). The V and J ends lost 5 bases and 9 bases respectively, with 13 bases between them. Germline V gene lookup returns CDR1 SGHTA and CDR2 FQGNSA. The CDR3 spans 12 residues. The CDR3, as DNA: TGTGCCAGCAGCCCCGTCGGGGCAGCCCAGTACTTC. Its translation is CASSPVGAAQYF.

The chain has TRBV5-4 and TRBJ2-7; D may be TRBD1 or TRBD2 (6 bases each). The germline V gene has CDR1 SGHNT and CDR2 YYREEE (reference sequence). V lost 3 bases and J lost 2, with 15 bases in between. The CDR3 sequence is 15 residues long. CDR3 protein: CASSWGAAITYEQYF. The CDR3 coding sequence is TGTGCCAGCAGCTGGGGGGCGGCGATAACCTACGAGCAGTACTTC.

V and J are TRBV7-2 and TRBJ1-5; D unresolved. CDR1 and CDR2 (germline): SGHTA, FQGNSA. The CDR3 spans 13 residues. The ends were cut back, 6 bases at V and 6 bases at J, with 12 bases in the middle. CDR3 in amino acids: CASRAFNSQPQHF. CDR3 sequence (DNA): TGTGCCAGCAGGGCATTTAACAGTCAGCCCCAGCATTTT. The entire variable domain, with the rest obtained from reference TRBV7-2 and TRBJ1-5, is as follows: GAGVSQSPSNKVTEKGKDVELRCDPISGHTALYWYRQSLGQGLEFLIYFQGNSAPDKSGLPSDRFSAERTGGSVSTLTIQRTQQEDSAVYLCASRAFNSQPQHFGDGTRLSIL.

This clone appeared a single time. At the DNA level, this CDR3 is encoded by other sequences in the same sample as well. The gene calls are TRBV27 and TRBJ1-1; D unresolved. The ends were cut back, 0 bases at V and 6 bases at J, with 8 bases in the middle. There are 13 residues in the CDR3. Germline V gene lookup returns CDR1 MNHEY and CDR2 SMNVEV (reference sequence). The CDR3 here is CASSLSGRAEAFF. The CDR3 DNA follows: TGTGCCAGCAGTTTATCAGGTAGGGCTGAAGCTTTCTTT.

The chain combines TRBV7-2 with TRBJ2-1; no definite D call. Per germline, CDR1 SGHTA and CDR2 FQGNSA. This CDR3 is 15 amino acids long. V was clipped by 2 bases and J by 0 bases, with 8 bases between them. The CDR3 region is CASSLRVNSYNEQFF. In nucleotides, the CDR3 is TGTGCCAGCAGCTTAAGAGTTAACTCCTACAATGAGCAGTTCTTC. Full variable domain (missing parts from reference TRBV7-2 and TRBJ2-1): GAGVSQSPSNKVTEKGKDVELRCDPISGHTALYWYRQSLGQGLEFLIYFQGNSAPDKSGLPSDRFSAERTGGSVSTLTIQRTQQEDSAVYLCASSLRVNSYNEQFFGPGTRLTVL.

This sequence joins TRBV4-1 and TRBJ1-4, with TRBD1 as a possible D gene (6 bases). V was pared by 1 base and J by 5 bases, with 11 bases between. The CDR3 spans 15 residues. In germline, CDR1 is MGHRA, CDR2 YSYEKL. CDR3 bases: TGCGCCAGCAGCCAAGCCGGGACACTCAATGAAAAACTGTTTTTT. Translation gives CASSQAGTLNEKLFF.

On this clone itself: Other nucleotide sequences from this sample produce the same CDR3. CDR3 bases: TGCGCCAGCAGCCCTTACAGGGGCGAGACCCAGTACTTC. The encoded protein is CASSPYRGETQYF. The rearrangement links TRBV5-1 to TRBJ2-5; TRBD1 matches 7 bases. V trimming: 4 bases; J trimming: 5 bases; junction bases outside the gene matches: 5. The germline gives CDR1 SGHRS, CDR2 YFSETQ. This CDR3 is 13 amino acids long.

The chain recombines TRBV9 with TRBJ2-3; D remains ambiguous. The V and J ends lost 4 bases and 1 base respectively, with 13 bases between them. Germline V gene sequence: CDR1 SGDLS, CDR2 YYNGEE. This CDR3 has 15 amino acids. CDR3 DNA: TGTGCCAGCAGCCTACTACTGGCGGGCACAGATACGCAGTATTTT. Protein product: CASSLLLAGTDTQYF.

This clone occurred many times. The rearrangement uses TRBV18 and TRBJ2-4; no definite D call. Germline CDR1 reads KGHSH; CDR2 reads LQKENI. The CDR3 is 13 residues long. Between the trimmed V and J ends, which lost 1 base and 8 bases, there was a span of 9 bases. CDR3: CASSPLGSYIQYF. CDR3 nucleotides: TGTGCCAGCTCACCACTCGGGTCGTACATTCAGTACTTC.

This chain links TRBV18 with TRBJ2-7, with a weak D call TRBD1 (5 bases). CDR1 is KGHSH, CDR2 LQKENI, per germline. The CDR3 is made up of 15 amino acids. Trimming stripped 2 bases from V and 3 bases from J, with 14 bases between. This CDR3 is CASSPTTGRFYEQYF. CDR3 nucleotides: TGTGCCAGCTCACCAACAACAGGTAGATTCTACGAGCAGTACTTC.

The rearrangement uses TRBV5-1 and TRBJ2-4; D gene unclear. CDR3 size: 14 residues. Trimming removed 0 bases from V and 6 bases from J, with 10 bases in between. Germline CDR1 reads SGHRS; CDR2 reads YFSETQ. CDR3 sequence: CASSLGGDVNIQYF. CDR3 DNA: TGCGCCAGCAGCTTGGGCGGCGATGTAAACATTCAGTACTTC.

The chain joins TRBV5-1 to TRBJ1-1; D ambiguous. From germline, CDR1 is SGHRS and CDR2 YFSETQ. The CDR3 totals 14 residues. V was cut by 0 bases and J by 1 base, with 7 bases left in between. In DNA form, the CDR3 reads TGCGCCAGCAGCTTGGACCAGCAGAACACTGAAGCTTTCTTT. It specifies CASSLDQQNTEAFF.

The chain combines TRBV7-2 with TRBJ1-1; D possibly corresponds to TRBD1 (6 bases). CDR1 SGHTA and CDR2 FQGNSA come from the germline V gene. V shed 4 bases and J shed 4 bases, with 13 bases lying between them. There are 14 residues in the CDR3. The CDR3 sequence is CASSSHHRVTEAFF. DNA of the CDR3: TGTGCCAGCAGCTCACATCACAGGGTCACTGAAGCTTTCTTT.

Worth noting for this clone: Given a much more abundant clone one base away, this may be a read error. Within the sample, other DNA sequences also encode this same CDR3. The CDR3 DNA sequence: TGTGCCAGCAGTTTCAACGGAGGCACTGAAGCTTTCTTT. Translated: CASSFNGGTEAFF. V gene TRBV6-6 combines with J gene TRBJ1-1; D is uncertain. Germline V gene data show CDR1 as MNHNY and CDR2 as SVGAGI (reference sequence). The CDR3 has 13 residues. The V gene lost 4 bases and the J gene lost 4 bases, with 10 bases spanning the gap.